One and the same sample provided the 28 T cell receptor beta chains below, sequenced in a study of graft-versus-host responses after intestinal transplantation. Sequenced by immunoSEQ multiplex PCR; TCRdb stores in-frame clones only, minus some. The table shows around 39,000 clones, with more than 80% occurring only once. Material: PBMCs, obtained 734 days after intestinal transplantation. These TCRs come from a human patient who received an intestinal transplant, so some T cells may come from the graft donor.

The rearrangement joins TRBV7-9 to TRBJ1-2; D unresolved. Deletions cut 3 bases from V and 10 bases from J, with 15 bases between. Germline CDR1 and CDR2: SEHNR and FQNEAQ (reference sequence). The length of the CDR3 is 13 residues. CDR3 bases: TGTGCCAGCAGCTTTGTTACCCCTCGGACCTACACCTTC. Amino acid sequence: CASSFVTPRTYTF.

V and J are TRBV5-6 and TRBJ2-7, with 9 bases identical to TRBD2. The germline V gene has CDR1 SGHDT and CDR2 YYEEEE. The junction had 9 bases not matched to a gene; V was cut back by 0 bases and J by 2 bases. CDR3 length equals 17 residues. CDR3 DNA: TGTGCCAGCAGCTTGGAGGCTCTCAGCGGGAGGACCTACGAGCAGTACTTC. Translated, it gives CASSLEALSGRTYEQYF.

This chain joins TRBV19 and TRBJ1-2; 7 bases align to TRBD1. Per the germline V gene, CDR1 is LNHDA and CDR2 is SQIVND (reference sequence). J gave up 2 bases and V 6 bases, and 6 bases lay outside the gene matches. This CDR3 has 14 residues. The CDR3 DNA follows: TGTGCCAGTAGCCTACAGGGGTACAACTATGGCTACACCTTC. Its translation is CASSLQGYNYGYTF.

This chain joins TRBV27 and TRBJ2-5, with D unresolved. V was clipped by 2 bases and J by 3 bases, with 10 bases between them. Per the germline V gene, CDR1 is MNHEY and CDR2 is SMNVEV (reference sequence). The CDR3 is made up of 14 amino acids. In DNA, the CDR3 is TGTGCCAGCAGTTTACGTCAGGTAGAAGAGACCCAGTACTTC. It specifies CASSLRQVEETQYF.

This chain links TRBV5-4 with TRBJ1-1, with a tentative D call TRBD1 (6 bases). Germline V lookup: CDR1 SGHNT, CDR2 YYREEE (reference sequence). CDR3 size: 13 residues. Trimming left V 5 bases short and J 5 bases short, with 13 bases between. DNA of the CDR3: TGTGCCAGCAGTAAACAGGGAGGGACTGAAGCTTTCTTT. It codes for CASSKQGGTEAFF.

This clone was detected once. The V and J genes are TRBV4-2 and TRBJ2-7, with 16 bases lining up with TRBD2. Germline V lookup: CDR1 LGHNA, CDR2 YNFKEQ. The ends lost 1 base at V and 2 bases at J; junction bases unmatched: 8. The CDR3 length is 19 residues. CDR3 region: CASSQGMGLAGGNTYEQYF. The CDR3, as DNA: TGTGCCAGCAGCCAAGGGATGGGACTAGCGGGAGGGAACACCTACGAGCAGTACTTC.

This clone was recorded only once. The CDR3 loop reads CASSQGLAGVTLGYEQYF. The CDR3 bases are TGCGCCAGCAGCCAAGGACTAGCGGGAGTCACCCTTGGCTACGAGCAGTACTTC. The chain links TRBV4-1 to TRBJ2-7, with 12 bases identical to TRBD2. The V gene end was trimmed by 1 base and the J gene end by 3 bases; junction bases not matched to a gene: 10. CDR1 is MGHRA and CDR2 is YSYEKL in the germline V gene. The length of the CDR3 is 18 residues.

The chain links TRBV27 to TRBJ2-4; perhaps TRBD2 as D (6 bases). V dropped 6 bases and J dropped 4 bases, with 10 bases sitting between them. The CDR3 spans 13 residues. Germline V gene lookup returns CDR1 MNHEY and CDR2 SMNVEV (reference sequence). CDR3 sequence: CASRTGGKNIQYF. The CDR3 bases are TGTGCCAGCAGAACCGGGGGAAAAAACATTCAGTACTTC.

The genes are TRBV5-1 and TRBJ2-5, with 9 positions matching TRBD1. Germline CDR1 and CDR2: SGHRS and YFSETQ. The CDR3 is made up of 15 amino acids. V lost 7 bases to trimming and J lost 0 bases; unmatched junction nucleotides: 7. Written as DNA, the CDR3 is TGCGCCAGCGGAGGACAGGGGAACTACCAAGAGACCCAGTACTTC. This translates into CASGGQGNYQETQYF. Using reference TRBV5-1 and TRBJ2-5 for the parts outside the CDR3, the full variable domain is KAGVTQTPRYLIKTRGQQVTLSCSPISGHRSVSWYQQTPGQGLQFLFEYFSETQRNKGNFPGRFSGRQFSNSRSEMNVSTLELGDSALYLCASGGQGNYQETQYFGPGTRLLVL.

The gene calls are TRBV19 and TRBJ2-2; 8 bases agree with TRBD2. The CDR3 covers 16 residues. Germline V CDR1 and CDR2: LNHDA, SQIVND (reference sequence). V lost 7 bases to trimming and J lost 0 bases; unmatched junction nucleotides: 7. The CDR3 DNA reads TGTGCCAGTAACCCGGGGGGGGGCCCGAACACCGGGGAGCTGTTTTTT. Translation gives CASNPGGGPNTGELFF.

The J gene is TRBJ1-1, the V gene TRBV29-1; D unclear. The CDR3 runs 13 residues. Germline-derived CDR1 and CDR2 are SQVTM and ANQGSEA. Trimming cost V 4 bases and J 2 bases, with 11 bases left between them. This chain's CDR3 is CSVGEQRNTEAFF. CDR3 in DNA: TGCAGCGTTGGAGAACAAAGAAACACTGAAGCTTTCTTT.

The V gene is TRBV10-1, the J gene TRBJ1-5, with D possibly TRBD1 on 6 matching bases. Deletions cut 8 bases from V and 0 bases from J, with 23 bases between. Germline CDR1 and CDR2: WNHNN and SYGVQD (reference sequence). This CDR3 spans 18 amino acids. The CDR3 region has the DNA TGCGCCAGCTTAGGTACAGGGCTCAGGGCATATAGCAATCAGCCCCAGCATTTT. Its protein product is CASLGTGLRAYSNQPQHF.

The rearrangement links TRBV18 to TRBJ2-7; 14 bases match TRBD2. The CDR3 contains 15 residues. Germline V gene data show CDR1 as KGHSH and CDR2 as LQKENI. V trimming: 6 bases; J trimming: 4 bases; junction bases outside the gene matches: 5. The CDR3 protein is CASSGTSGSRYEQYF. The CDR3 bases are TGTGCCAGCTCGGGGACTAGCGGGAGTCGATACGAGCAGTACTTC.

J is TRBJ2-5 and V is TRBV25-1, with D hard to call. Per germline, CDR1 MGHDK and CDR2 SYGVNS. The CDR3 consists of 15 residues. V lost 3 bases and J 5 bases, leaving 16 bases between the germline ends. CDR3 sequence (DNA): TGTGCCAGCAGTGAGCTCCTGTCCGGAGTGGAGACCCAGTACTTC. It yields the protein CASSELLSGVETQYF.

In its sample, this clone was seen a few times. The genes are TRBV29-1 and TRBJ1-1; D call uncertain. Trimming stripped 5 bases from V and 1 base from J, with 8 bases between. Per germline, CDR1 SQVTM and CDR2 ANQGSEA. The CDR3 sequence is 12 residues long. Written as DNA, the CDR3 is TGCAGCGTTTCCACGGCGAACACTGAAGCTTTCTTT. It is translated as CSVSTANTEAFF.

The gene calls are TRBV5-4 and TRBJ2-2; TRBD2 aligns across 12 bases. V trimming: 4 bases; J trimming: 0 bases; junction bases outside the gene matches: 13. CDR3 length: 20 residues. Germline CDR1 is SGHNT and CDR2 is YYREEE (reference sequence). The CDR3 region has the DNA TGTGCCAGCAGCCCACCGACTAGCGGGGGTCAGTTCGCGAACACCGGGGAGCTGTTTTTT. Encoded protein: CASSPPTSGGQFANTGELFF.

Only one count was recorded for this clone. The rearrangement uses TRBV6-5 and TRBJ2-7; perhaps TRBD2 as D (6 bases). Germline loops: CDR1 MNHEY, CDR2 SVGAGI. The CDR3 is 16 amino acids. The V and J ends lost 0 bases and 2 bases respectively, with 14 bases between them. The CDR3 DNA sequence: TGTGCCAGCAGTTACTCGCTTCTCGGGGGTACCTACGAGCAGTACTTC. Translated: CASSYSLLGGTYEQYF.

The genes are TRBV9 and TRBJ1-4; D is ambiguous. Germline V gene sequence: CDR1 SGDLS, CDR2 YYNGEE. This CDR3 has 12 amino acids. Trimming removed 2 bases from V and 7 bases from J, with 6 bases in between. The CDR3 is CASSVEGEKLFF. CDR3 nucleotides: TGTGCCAGCAGCGTGGAGGGTGAAAAACTGTTTTTT.

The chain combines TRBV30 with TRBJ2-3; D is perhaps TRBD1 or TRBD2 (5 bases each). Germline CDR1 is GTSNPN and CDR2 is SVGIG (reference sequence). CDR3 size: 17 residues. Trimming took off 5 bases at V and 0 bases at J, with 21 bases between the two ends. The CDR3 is CAWGDHLGFRSTDTQYF. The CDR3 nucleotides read TGTGCCTGGGGGGACCACCTTGGTTTCAGGAGCACAGATACGCAGTATTTT.

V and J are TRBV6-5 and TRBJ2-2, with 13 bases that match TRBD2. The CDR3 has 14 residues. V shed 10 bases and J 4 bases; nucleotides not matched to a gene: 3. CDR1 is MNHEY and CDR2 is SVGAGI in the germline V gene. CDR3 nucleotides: TGTGCCATCAGGACTAGCGGGAGCACCGGGGAGCTGTTTTTT. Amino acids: CAIRTSGSTGELFF.

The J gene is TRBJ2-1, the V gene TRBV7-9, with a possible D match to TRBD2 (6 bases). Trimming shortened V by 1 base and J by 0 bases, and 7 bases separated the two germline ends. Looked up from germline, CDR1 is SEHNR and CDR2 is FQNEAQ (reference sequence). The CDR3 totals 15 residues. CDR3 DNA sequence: TGTGCCAGCAGCTTAGGACTAGGCTCCTACAATGAGCAGTTCTTC. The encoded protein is CASSLGLGSYNEQFF. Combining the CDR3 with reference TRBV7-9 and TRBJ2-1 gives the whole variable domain DTGVSQNPRHKITKRGQNVTFRCDPISEHNRLYWYRQTLGQGPEFLTYFQNEAQLEKSRLLSDRFSAERPKGSFSTLEIQRTEQGDSAMYLCASSLGLGSYNEQFFGPGTRLTVL.

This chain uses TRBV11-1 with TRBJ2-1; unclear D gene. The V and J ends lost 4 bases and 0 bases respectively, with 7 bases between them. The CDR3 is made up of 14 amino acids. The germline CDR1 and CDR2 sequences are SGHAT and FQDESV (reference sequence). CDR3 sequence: CASSYRSSYNEQFF. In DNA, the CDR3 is TGTGCCAGCAGCTATAGATCCTCCTACAATGAGCAGTTCTTC.

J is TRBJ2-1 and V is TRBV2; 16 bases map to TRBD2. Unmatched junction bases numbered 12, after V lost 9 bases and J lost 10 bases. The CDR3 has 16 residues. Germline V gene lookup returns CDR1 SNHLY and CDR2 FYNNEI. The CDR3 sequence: CARTPGLAGGPYEQFF. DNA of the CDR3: TGTGCCAGGACTCCGGGACTAGCGGGGGGGCCTTACGAGCAGTTCTTC.

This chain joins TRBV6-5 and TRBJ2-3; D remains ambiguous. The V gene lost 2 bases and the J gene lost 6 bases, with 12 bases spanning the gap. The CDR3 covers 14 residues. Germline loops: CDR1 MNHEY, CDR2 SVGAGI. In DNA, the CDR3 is TGTGCCAGCAGTTACACCAACGACTGGGATACGCAGTATTTT. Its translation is CASSYTNDWDTQYF.

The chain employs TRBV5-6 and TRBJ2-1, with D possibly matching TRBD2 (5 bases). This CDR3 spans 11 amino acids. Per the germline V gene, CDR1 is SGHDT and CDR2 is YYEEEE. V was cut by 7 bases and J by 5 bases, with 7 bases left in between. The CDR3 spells CASGGDNEQFF. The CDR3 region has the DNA TGTGCCAGCGGAGGCGACAATGAGCAGTTCTTC. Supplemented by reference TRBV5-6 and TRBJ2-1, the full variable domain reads DAGVTQSPTHLIKTRGQQVTLRCSPKSGHDTVSWYQQALGQGPQFIFQYYEEEERQRGNFPDRFSGHQFPNYSSELNVNALLLGDSALYLCASGGDNEQFFGPGTRLTVL.

CDR3: CASNSGQGAFETQYF. The CDR3 DNA follows: TGTGCCAGCAATTCTGGACAGGGGGCTTTTGAGACCCAGTACTTC. V and J are TRBV6-1 and TRBJ2-5; 11 bases align to TRBD1. After removal of 7 bases from V and 5 bases from J, the junction contained 9 bases not matched to a gene. The CDR3 length is 15 residues. Per germline, CDR1 MNHNS and CDR2 SASEGT.

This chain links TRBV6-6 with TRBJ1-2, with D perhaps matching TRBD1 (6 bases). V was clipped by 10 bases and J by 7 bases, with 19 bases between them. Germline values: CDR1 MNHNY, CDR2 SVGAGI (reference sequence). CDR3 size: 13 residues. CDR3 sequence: CATSTGFIFGYTF. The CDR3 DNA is TGTGCCACCTCGACAGGATTCATATTTGGCTACACCTTC.

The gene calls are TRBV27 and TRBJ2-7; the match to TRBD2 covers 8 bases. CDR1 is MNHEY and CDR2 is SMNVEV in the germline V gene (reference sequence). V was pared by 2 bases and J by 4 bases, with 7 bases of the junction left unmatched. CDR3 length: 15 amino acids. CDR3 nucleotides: TGTGCCAGCAGTTTAAGGCTCGGGAGGGCTTACGAGCAGTACTTC. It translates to CASSLRLGRAYEQYF.